These 32 T cell receptor beta chains were all obtained from the same sample, sequenced in a study of T-cell memory formation after mild COVID-19. Via MiXCR, TCRdb re-called the 5' RACE reads, giving one row per CDR3 protein. The table lists 220,000 or so distinct CDR3 sequences, 9.5% of them singletons. Material for sequencing was PBMCs or a T cell subset sorted from them (not recorded which). Source of these receptors: a man younger than 30 who had mild COVID-19 (a few samples of this study predate the infection). Cell type and time point are not known.

There are a few counts of this clonotype. V usage is TRBV4-3 and J usage is TRBJ1-2; TRBD1 is a possible D gene (5 bases). Germline V gene sequence: CDR1 LGHNA, CDR2 YSLEER. The CDR3 sequence is 17 residues long. Deletions cut 0 bases from V and 6 bases from J, with 20 bases between. This chain's CDR3 is CASSQEDARGRRNGYTF. CDR3 bases: TGCGCCAGCAGCCAAGAAGACGCGAGGGGCCGGAGGAATGGCTACACCTTC.

This clonotype was observed a few times. The genes are TRBV18 and TRBJ2-3, with D unresolved. CDR1 KGHSH and CDR2 LQKENI come from the germline V gene. The CDR3 is 11 residues long. Between the trimmed V and J ends, which lost 4 bases and 9 bases, there was a span of 8 bases. CDR3 amino acids: CASSLGWTQYF. CDR3 in DNA: TGTGCCAGCTCACTAGGGTGGACGCAGTATTTT.

The chain has TRBV30 and TRBJ2-7; 11 bases match TRBD1. The CDR3 runs 14 residues. V shed 3 bases, J shed 2 bases, and the junction held 3 bases outside the gene matches. Germline V gene sequence: CDR1 GTSNPN, CDR2 SVGIG (reference sequence). Here the CDR3 reads CAWRTGQGAYEQYF. CDR3 in DNA: TGTGCCTGGAGAACGGGACAGGGGGCCTACGAGCAGTACTTC. Looking up the rest from reference TRBV30 and TRBJ2-7 gives the full variable domain: SQTIHQWPATLVQPVGSPLSLECTVEGTSNPNLYWYRQAAGRGLQLLFYSVGIGQISSEVPQNLSASRPQDRQFILSSKKLLLSDSGFYLCAWRTGQGAYEQYFGPGTRLTVT.

The gene calls are TRBV7-9 and TRBJ1-1, with D uncertain. Germline V gives CDR1 SEHNR, CDR2 FQNEAQ (reference sequence). The CDR3 is 16 residues long. V was pared by 5 bases and J by 0 bases, with 16 bases between. In DNA form, the CDR3 reads TGTGCCAGCAGCCTCCTATCGGCCACCATGAACACTGAAGCTTTCTTT. Its translation is CASSLLSATMNTEAFF.

This clonotype was counted a few times. The V and J genes are TRBV3-1 and TRBJ2-1; perhaps TRBD1 as D (5 bases). CDR1 and CDR2 from the germline V gene are LGHDT and YNNKEL (reference sequence). CDR3 length equals 16 residues. Trimming left V 2 bases short and J 8 bases short, with 19 bases between. The CDR3 reads CASSQRLPTPRDEQFF. In DNA form, the CDR3 reads TGTGCCAGCAGCCAAAGGCTACCGACCCCCAGGGATGAGCAGTTCTTC.

This clonotype was counted a few times. The chain couples TRBV20-1 to TRBJ2-7; 7 bases agree with TRBD2. CDR1 is DFQATT and CDR2 is SNEGSKA in the germline V gene (reference sequence). The CDR3 runs 14 residues. The V segment lost 0 bases and the J segment 5 bases; nucleotides outside the gene matches: 7. The CDR3 coding sequence is TGCAGTGCTAGAGATCCGGGGGGAAGGAACGAGCAGTACTTC. Residues: CSARDPGGRNEQYF.

This clonotype has just a few counts. The J gene is TRBJ2-5, the V gene TRBV19; perhaps TRBD2 as D (5 bases). CDR3 length: 13 residues. Trimming cost V 6 bases and J 3 bases, with 11 bases left between them. Germline V CDR1 and CDR2: LNHDA, SQIVND (reference sequence). The CDR3 loop is CASRIPGEETQYF. CDR3 nucleotides: TGTGCCAGTAGGATCCCCGGGGAAGAGACCCAGTACTTC.

This clonotype was seen only a few times. V gene TRBV29-1 combines with J gene TRBJ2-7, with D uncertain. Trimming took off 7 bases at V and 6 bases at J, with 13 bases between the two ends. Germline CDR1 and CDR2: SQVTM and ANQGSEA. This CDR3 comprises 11 residues. The CDR3 protein is CSAKGNSEQYF. DNA of the CDR3: TGCAGCGCGAAAGGGAACAGCGAGCAGTACTTC.

This clonotype has only a few counts. The chain has TRBV7-2 and TRBJ2-5; D unresolved. Germline V gives CDR1 SGHTA, CDR2 FQGNSA. The V and J ends lost 5 bases and 2 bases respectively, with 9 bases between them. The length of the CDR3 is 13 residues. The CDR3 loop reads CASSARPQETQYF. The CDR3 coding sequence is TGTGCCAGCAGCGCCAGGCCTCAAGAGACCCAGTACTTC.

There are many counts of this clonotype. The V gene is TRBV4-2, the J gene TRBJ2-3, with D perhaps TRBD1 (5 bases). This CDR3 has 15 residues. V was cut by 1 base and J by 0 bases, with 8 bases left in between. Germline V gives CDR1 LGHNA, CDR2 YNFKEQ. CDR3 coding DNA: TGTGCCAGCAGCCAAGGCAGGGTTAGCACAGATACGCAGTATTTT. Translation: CASSQGRVSTDTQYF.

The J gene is TRBJ1-6, the V gene TRBV9; D unclear. Trimming took 0 bases from V and 6 from J, leaving 7 bases between them. Germline CDR1 SGDLS, CDR2 YYNGEE. This CDR3 comprises 14 residues. CDR3 bases: TGTGCCAGCAGCGTAGAGGCTGGTAATTCACCCCTCCACTTT. As protein: CASSVEAGNSPLHF.

A single count supports this clonotype. The chain joins TRBV4-2 to TRBJ2-3; 15 positions agree with TRBD2. The CDR3 contains 19 residues. The germline V gene has CDR1 LGHNA and CDR2 YNFKEQ. V shed 3 bases and J 0 bases; nucleotides not matched to a gene: 7. CDR3 in amino acids: CASSHYGTSGGISTDTQYF. The CDR3 region has the DNA TGTGCCAGCAGCCACTATGGGACTAGCGGGGGGATTAGCACAGATACGCAGTATTTT.

This clonotype was seen ten or more times. V and J are TRBV7-2 and TRBJ2-3; D gene unclear. The CDR3 totals 13 residues. V was cut by 5 bases and J by 3 bases, with 9 bases left in between. CDR1 SGHTA and CDR2 FQGNSA come from the germline V gene. The CDR3 is CASSSPETDTQYF. The CDR3, as DNA: TGTGCCAGCAGCAGCCCAGAGACAGATACGCAGTATTTT. The whole variable domain, filled in from reference TRBV7-2 and TRBJ2-3, reads GAGVSQSPSNKVTEKGKDVELRCDPISGHTALYWYRQSLGQGLEFLIYFQGNSAPDKSGLPSDRFSAERTGGSVSTLTIQRTQQEDSAVYLCASSSPETDTQYFGPGTRLTVL.

Many counts were recorded for this clonotype. J is TRBJ1-3 and V is TRBV18; D unclear. The V end lost 2 bases, the J end lost 4 bases, and 6 bases lay between the germline ends. This CDR3 contains 13 residues. Germline-derived CDR1 and CDR2 are KGHSH and LQKENI. This chain's CDR3 is CASSPGEGNTIYF. In DNA, the CDR3 is TGTGCCAGCTCACCAGGGGAAGGAAACACCATATATTTT. Complete variable domain (other parts from reference TRBV18 and TRBJ1-3): NAGVMQNPRHLVRRRGQEARLRCSPMKGHSHVYWYRQLPEEGLKFMVYLQKENIIDESGMPKERFSAEFPKEGPSILRIQQVVRGDSAAYFCASSPGEGNTIYFGEGSWLTVV.

The V call is TRBV4-2, the J call TRBJ2-1; the match to TRBD2 covers 9 bases. The length of the CDR3 is 14 residues. V was pared by 6 bases and J by 9 bases, with 9 bases of the junction left unmatched. Germline loops: CDR1 LGHNA, CDR2 YNFKEQ. The CDR3 nucleotides read TGTGCCAGCAGTGGGCGGGGGGGCCTCGGTGAGCAGTTCTTC. This gives the protein CASSGRGGLGEQFF.

The V gene is TRBV20-1, the J gene TRBJ1-3; weak D call: TRBD1 (5 bases). The CDR3 has 15 residues. The V gene lost 0 bases and the J gene lost 4 bases, with 13 bases spanning the gap. Germline values: CDR1 DFQATT, CDR2 SNEGSKA (reference sequence). As DNA, the CDR3 is TGCAGTGCTAGAGATTATGGGGGATCCGGAAACACCATATATTTT. Amino acids: CSARDYGGSGNTIYF.

This clonotype was observed at least ten times. The chain recombines TRBV10-2 with TRBJ2-7; the D gene is possibly TRBD1 (7 bases). Trimming took 0 bases from V and 0 from J, leaving 9 bases between them. The CDR3 runs to 15 residues. Looked up from germline, CDR1 is WSHSY and CDR2 is SAAADI. CDR3 in DNA: TGCGCCAGCAGTGAGTCCAGGGGGGCCTCCTACGAGCAGTACTTC. Amino acids: CASSESRGASYEQYF.

This clonotype was counted a few times. This chain joins TRBV18 and TRBJ2-4; D possibly corresponds to TRBD2 (5 bases). V lost 6 bases and J lost 3, with 9 bases in between. The CDR3 has 13 amino acids. CDR1 is KGHSH and CDR2 is LQKENI in the germline V gene. CDR3 nucleotide sequence: TGTGCCAGCTCTCCCGGGGTCAAAAACATTCAGTACTTC. It translates to CASSPGVKNIQYF.

This clonotype has more than one count but fewer than ten. The rearrangement joins TRBV7-3 to TRBJ1-1, with TRBD1 as a possible D gene (6 bases). The V end was cut by 5 bases, the J end by 0 bases, with 16 bases between. This CDR3 has 16 amino acids. Germline CDR1 and CDR2: SGHTA and FQGTGA. CDR3 coding DNA: TGTGCCAGCAGCCCTCCGGGACGGGACATGAACACTGAAGCTTTCTTT. Its protein product is CASSPPGRDMNTEAFF. Together with reference TRBV7-3 and TRBJ1-1, the CDR3 gives the full variable domain: GAGVSQTPSNKVTEKGKYVELRCDPISGHTALYWYRQSLGQGPEFLIYFQGTGAADDSGLPNDRFFAVRPEGSVSTLKIQRTERGDSAVYLCASSPPGRDMNTEAFFGQGTRLTVV.

This clonotype was recorded at least ten times. The chain joins TRBV7-2 to TRBJ2-3; a weak D match, TRBD2 (7 bases). Per the germline V gene, CDR1 is SGHTA and CDR2 is FQGNSA. The CDR3 sequence is 17 residues long. Trimming took off 2 bases at V and 2 bases at J, with 17 bases between the two ends. CDR3 residues: CASSLSRRGALTDTQYF. The CDR3 DNA sequence: TGTGCCAGCAGCTTAAGCAGACGGGGGGCCCTCACAGATACGCAGTATTTT.

The V and J genes are TRBV27 and TRBJ2-1, with 10 positions matching TRBD2. The length of the CDR3 is 16 residues. With 5 bases clipped from V and 9 bases from J, the junction kept 13 bases outside the gene matches. CDR1 MNHEY and CDR2 SMNVEV come from the germline V gene (reference sequence). The CDR3 spells CASSPSGSGGAFEQFF. The DNA of the CDR3 is TGTGCCAGCAGTCCCTCGGGGAGCGGGGGGGCCTTTGAGCAGTTCTTC.

This clonotype was counted between two and nine times. The J gene is TRBJ2-6, the V gene TRBV5-1; 9 bases are shared with TRBD1. V shed 4 bases, J shed 4 bases, and the junction held 3 bases outside the gene matches. The germline V gene encodes CDR1 SGHRS and CDR2 YFSETQ. This CDR3 is 15 amino acids long. The CDR3 bases are TGCGCCAGCAGCAACAGGGGGCGAGGGGCCAACGTCCTGACTTTC. It encodes CASSNRGRGANVLTF.

This clonotype was seen many times. This chain connects TRBV10-3 to TRBJ2-5; D is undetermined. Germline V gene lookup returns CDR1 ENHRY and CDR2 SYGVKD. Trimming removed 2 bases from V and 1 base from J, with 8 bases in between. CDR3 length equals 14 residues. CDR3 sequence reads: CAISEMYIQETQYF. CDR3 nucleotides: TGTGCCATCAGTGAGATGTATATCCAAGAGACCCAGTACTTC.

The chain couples TRBV11-2 to TRBJ2-6; 8 positions match TRBD1. The length of the CDR3 is 16 residues. V gave up 5 bases and J gave up 0 bases; unmatched junction bases: 3. Per the germline V gene, CDR1 is SGHAT and CDR2 is FQNNGV. The CDR3 here is CASSRDRLSGANVLTF. Written as DNA, the CDR3 is TGTGCCAGCAGCCGGGACAGGCTCTCTGGGGCCAACGTCCTGACTTTC.

This clonotype appeared a few times. V and J are TRBV20-1 and TRBJ1-4; D may be TRBD1 (5 bases). V lost 7 bases, J lost 7 bases, and 13 bases lay in between. Germline V gives CDR1 DFQATT, CDR2 SNEGSKA (reference sequence). This CDR3 is 12 amino acids long. Here the CDR3 DNA reads TGCAGTGTAAGGGCGGGGACTGAAAAACTGTTTTTT. Protein sequence: CSVRAGTEKLFF.

This clonotype showed up just a few times. V gene TRBV20-1 combines with J gene TRBJ2-7, with D possibly called TRBD1 or TRBD2 (5 bases each). Trimming pared 3 bases from V and 2 bases from J, leaving 14 bases between. This CDR3 region has 14 residues. Germline V gene data show CDR1 as DFQATT and CDR2 as SNEGSKA (reference sequence). In nucleotides, the CDR3 is TGCAGTGCTAGTAAGGGACCTCGTCCCTACGAGCAGTACTTC. Translation gives CSASKGPRPYEQYF.

This clonotype showed up just a few times. The chain couples TRBV6-2 or TRBV6-3 to TRBJ1-5, with D perhaps matching TRBD1 (6 bases). The CDR3 has 14 residues. Germline V lookup: CDR1 MNHEY, CDR2 SVGEGT. The ends were cut back, 7 bases at V and 7 bases at J, with 17 bases in the middle. CDR3 nucleotide sequence: TGTGCCAGCACCGACGGGAGGGGACACCAGCCCCAGCATTTT. Amino acids: CASTDGRGHQPQHF.

This clonotype occurred a few times. The V call is TRBV6-5, the J call TRBJ2-7, with D possibly being TRBD2 (6 bases). V was pared by 11 bases and J by 4 bases, with 12 bases between. The CDR3 runs to 11 residues. Germline V lookup: CDR1 MNHEY, CDR2 SVGAGI. CDR3 DNA sequence: TGTGCCGCCACCGGGGGTTACGAGCAGTACTTC. Amino acid sequence: CAATGGYEQYF.

The chain links TRBV4-1 to TRBJ1-5, with D possibly being TRBD1 (6 bases). The CDR3 loop spans 16 amino acids. V dropped 4 bases and J dropped 6 bases, with 19 bases sitting between them. In germline, CDR1 is MGHRA, CDR2 YSYEKL. This CDR3 reads CASSLVRQDKSQPQHF. For the CDR3, the DNA is TGCGCCAGCAGCCTCGTCCGACAGGATAAGAGTCAGCCCCAGCATTTT.

The chain has TRBV5-4 and TRBJ2-1, with 9 bases fitting TRBD1. CDR1 SGHNT and CDR2 YYREEE come from the germline V gene (reference sequence). The CDR3 has 14 residues. V trimming: 4 bases; J trimming: 5 bases; junction bases outside the gene matches: 4. This CDR3 is CASSARDRDNEQFF. CDR3 sequence (DNA): TGTGCCAGCAGCGCCCGGGACAGGGACAATGAGCAGTTCTTC.

The chain combines TRBV6-1 with TRBJ2-2; 8 bases align to TRBD1. Trimming at V came to 7 bases and at J to 5 bases, leaving 6 bases not matched to a gene. CDR3 size: 14 residues. Germline V gene data show CDR1 as MNHNS and CDR2 as SASEGT. Written as DNA, the CDR3 is TGTGCCAGCAACCCGACAGGGGAAACCGGGGAGCTGTTTTTT. This translates into CASNPTGETGELFF.

This clonotype was seen repeatedly, ten times or more. The chain couples TRBV12-3 or TRBV12-4 to TRBJ2-1; D perhaps matches TRBD2 (7 bases). The ends were cut back, 3 bases at V and 5 bases at J, with 14 bases in the middle. This CDR3 has 15 amino acids. In DNA form, the CDR3 reads TGTGCCAGCAGTTTTTGGCGGGGGCAAAACAATGAGCAGTTCTTC. It specifies CASSFWRGQNNEQFF.